Shown below are 11 T cell receptor beta chains from a single sample sequenced in a study of blood T cell repertoires in COVID-19. The repertoire was sequenced with immunoSEQ multiplex PCR; TCRdb's copy has only in-frame clones and lacks some. Among 90,000 to 100,000 clones listed, approximately 80% were seen once. Sequenced: peripheral blood. These receptors were taken from a man between 65 and 85 years old with acute or convalescent COVID-19.

The rearrangement joins TRBV27 to TRBJ1-1, with D perhaps matching TRBD1 (5 bases). Trimming pared 0 bases from V and 1 base from J, leaving 12 bases between. Looked up from germline, CDR1 is MNHEY and CDR2 is SMNVEV (reference sequence). The CDR3 has 16 residues. This CDR3 is CASSLSGLGQNTEAFF. For the CDR3, the DNA is TGTGCCAGCAGTTTATCCGGCCTAGGACAGAACACTGAAGCTTTCTTT.

The chain couples TRBV27 to TRBJ1-5; 7 nucleotides match TRBD1. J lost 5 bases, V lost 4 bases, and 2 bases had no gene match. The CDR3 contains 13 residues. The germline CDR1 and CDR2 sequences are MNHEY and SMNVEV (reference sequence). The DNA of the CDR3 is TGTGCCAGCAGTTGGGACAGATATCAGCCCCAGCATTTT. This gives the protein CASSWDRYQPQHF.

The sample holds one count of this clone. This sequence joins TRBV21-1 and TRBJ2-2; the table's D call, TRBD2, was not checked against the DNA. TRBV21-1 is a documented pseudogene. The CDR3 sequence is 15 residues long. The CDR3 DNA is TGTGCCAGCATGGAGGCAGCCACTCTGGCCGGGGAGCTGTTTTTT. This codes for CASMEAATLAGELFF.

The gene calls are TRBV28 and TRBJ2-7, with 9 positions matching TRBD2. Germline V lookup: CDR1 MDHEN, CDR2 SYDVKM. V trimming: 7 bases; J trimming: 3 bases; junction bases outside the gene matches: 10. The CDR3 is 15 residues long. The CDR3 here is CASKPSASGDYEQYF. The CDR3 DNA reads TGTGCCAGCAAGCCCTCGGCTAGCGGGGACTACGAGCAGTACTTC.

This chain links TRBV2 with TRBJ1-5; 12 bases are a match to TRBD1. The CDR3 runs to 15 residues. The germline V gene has CDR1 SNHLY and CDR2 FYNNEI. The V segment lost 4 bases and the J segment 6 bases; nucleotides outside the gene matches: 4. The CDR3 spells CASSGGTGGGQPQHF. CDR3 bases: TGTGCCAGCAGTGGGGGGACAGGGGGCGGTCAGCCCCAGCATTTT. Supplemented by reference TRBV2 and TRBJ1-5, the full variable domain reads EPEVTQTPSHQVTQMGQEVILRCVPISNHLYFYWYRQILGQKVEFLVSFYNNEISEKSEIFDDQFSVERPDGSNFTLKIRSTKLEDSAMYFCASSGGTGGGQPQHFGDGTRLSIL.

The CDR3 region has the DNA TGTGCCAGCAGCAGGGACTCCTTTTACAATGAGCAGTTCTTC. Amino acid sequence: CASSRDSFYNEQFF. This chain uses TRBV7-2 with TRBJ2-1, with D tentatively TRBD2 (6 bases). Per germline, CDR1 SGHTA and CDR2 FQGNSA. V was shortened by 5 bases and J by 4 bases, with 12 bases between the two germline ends. The CDR3 sequence is 14 residues long.

This clone has more than one count but fewer than ten. The chain combines TRBV19 with TRBJ1-5; possibly TRBD1 for D (5 bases). Germline V gene lookup returns CDR1 LNHDA and CDR2 SQIVND (reference sequence). V was clipped by 7 bases and J by 7 bases, with 23 bases between them. There are 16 residues in the CDR3. The CDR3 sequence: CASKSNTQGSKQPQHF. DNA of the CDR3: TGTGCCAGTAAATCCAACACGCAGGGCTCGAAACAGCCCCAGCATTTT.

The chain couples TRBV7-2 to TRBJ2-3; 15 nucleotides match TRBD2. From germline, CDR1 is SGHTA and CDR2 FQGNSA. The V gene end was trimmed by 3 bases and the J gene end by 5 bases; junction bases not matched to a gene: 3. The CDR3 contains 16 residues. The CDR3 reads CASSFRGLAGGDTQYF. CDR3 bases: TGTGCCAGCAGCTTTCGGGGACTAGCGGGGGGAGATACGCAGTATTTT.

V gene TRBV19 combines with J gene TRBJ2-2; TRBD1 is a possible D gene (6 bases). Germline values: CDR1 LNHDA, CDR2 SQIVND (reference sequence). The CDR3 is 13 amino acids. Trimming took off 5 bases at V and 8 bases at J, with 12 bases between the two ends. The CDR3 protein is CASSAGAAGELFF. DNA for the CDR3: TGTGCCAGTAGTGCAGGGGCCGCTGGGGAGCTGTTTTTT.

The chain uses TRBV11-1 and TRBJ2-7; D may be TRBD2 (6 bases). The CDR3 contains 15 residues. The V gene's germline CDR1 is SGHAT and CDR2 FQDESV (reference sequence). The germline V and J ends were trimmed by 4 bases and 4 bases, with 17 bases remaining between them. CDR3 residues: CASSSLAGPHYEQYF. DNA of the CDR3: TGTGCCAGCAGCTCCTTGGCGGGGCCTCATTACGAGCAGTACTTC. Full variable domain (missing parts from reference TRBV11-1 and TRBJ2-7): EAEVAQSPRYKITEKSQAVAFWCDPISGHATLYWYRQILGQGPELLVQFQDESVVDDSQLPKDRFSAERLKGVDSTLKIQPAELGDSAMYLCASSSLAGPHYEQYFGPGTRLTVT.

The V call is TRBV2, the J call TRBJ1-2; D is uncertain. The V gene's germline CDR1 is SNHLY and CDR2 FYNNEI. The CDR3 sequence is 14 residues long. Trimming removed 4 bases from V and 4 bases from J, with 13 bases in between. CDR3 nucleotides: TGTGCCAGCAGTGCCTTGCCAGCGAGCTATGGCTACACCTTC. Translation: CASSALPASYGYTF.